This TCR beta chain came from a study of blood T cell repertoires in COVID-19. Study-wide context: T cells, B-cell-depleted T cells, or PBMCs supplied cDNA or gDNA.

Trimming at V came to 0 bases and at J to 1 base, leaving 9 bases not matched to a gene. The CDR3 is 19 amino acids. Germline values: CDR1 MGHRA, CDR2 YSYEKL. Per the original data handling: Estimates of nucleated cell counts were drawn from the amplification of reference gene primers. The data were produced by immunoSEQ multiplex PCR, yet TCRdb's version contains in-frame clones alone and is incomplete. V, J and clone size reflect that table, while D and trimming were determined from the DNA. The sample holds 500,000 to 600,000 clones, 85% to 90% seen once. Seattle's enrolled individuals joined amid active infection and were then monitored longitudinally.

V is TRBV4-1 and J is TRBJ2-2, with 9 bases matching TRBD2. The sample consisted of peripheral blood. The source of this sequence is a woman aged 50 to 65 with COVID-19, enrolled during active disease. CDR3 in DNA: TGCGCCAGCAGCCAAGAACTATGGCTAGCGGGGAGGAACACCGGGGAGCTGTTTTTT. This codes for CASSQELWLAGRNTGELFF.